Sequencing of this TCR beta chain was carried out in a study of post-analysis software for immune sequencing data. General observations from the study: Roughly 5 TRBV segments, TRBV5-6, TRBV5-1 and TRBV20-1 among them, were found more frequent in patients than controls.

This CDR3 is 14 amino acids long. Germline assignment: CDR1 SEHNR and CDR2 FQNEAQ (reference sequence). With 1 base clipped from V and 3 bases from J, the junction kept 3 bases outside the gene matches. As concerns this clonotype: Its antigen is undetermined.

Unique molecular identifiers were present in the TCR beta cDNA libraries. TCRdb re-analysed the PCR reads in MiXCR, keeping a single row per CDR3 protein. The sample carries roughly 580,000 distinct CDR3 sequences, about 44% recorded once. The sample was blood. This sequence originates from a girl aged 5-17 years with multiple sclerosis. The chain is built from TRBV7-9 and TRBJ2-7; 7 nucleotides align to TRBD2. CDR3: CASSLDSGVYEQYF. For the CDR3, the DNA is TGTGCCAGCAGCTTAGACAGCGGGGTCTACGAGCAGTACTTC.